The rows below give T cell receptor beta chains drawn from one sample of a study of cytomegalovirus exposure and HLA in healthy donors. The data were produced by immunoSEQ multiplex PCR, yet TCRdb's version contains in-frame clones alone and is incomplete. This sample has about 280,000 clones, with 80% to 90% found just once. Sequences were obtained from PBMCs. The receptors were sampled from a woman between 18 and 30 years old in good health and CMV-seronegative. Each CDR3 is given with its conserved first and last residue. A D gene is named only where the DNA matches it firmly. The size field is filled for only some rows; it gives once, few, many or a size class.

-	TRBV30	TRBJ1-4	TRBD1	CALDRDKTTNEKLFF	TGTGCCTTGGACAGGGACAAAACAACTAATGAAAAACTGTTTTTT
many	TRBV11-3	TRBJ2-7	TRBD1	CASSSGTGSYEQYF	TGTGCCAGCAGCTCCGGGACAGGATCCTACGAGCAGTACTTC
-	TRBV5-1	TRBJ2-7	TRBD1	CASSPPQHRGYEQYF	TGCGCCAGCAGCCCCCCGCAGCACAGGGGATACGAGCAGTACTTC
-	TRBV5-1	TRBJ1-1	-	CASSLTSGPTNTEAFF	TGCGCCAGCAGCTTGACGTCAGGCCCTACGAACACTGAAGCTTTCTTT
-	TRBV7-2	TRBJ1-1	-	CASSSQGSTEAFF	TGTGCCAGCAGCTCACAGGGCAGTACTGAAGCTTTCTTT
-	TRBV30	TRBJ1-1	TRBD1	CSGTGTPEAFF	TGTTCCGGGACAGGGACTCCTGAAGCTTTCTTT
-	TRBV5-1	TRBJ2-1	TRBD2	CASSLAGGTSYNEQFF	TGCGCCAGCAGCTTGGCGGGGGGGACATCCTACAATGAGCAGTTCTTC
-	TRBV6-1	TRBJ2-7	-	CASSESGGAGSKSYEQYF	TGTGCCAGCAGTGAATCTGGGGGCGCAGGGAGCAAATCCTACGAGCAGTACTTC
-	TRBV11-2	TRBJ2-1	TRBD2	CASSSPGTSGYNEQFF	TGTGCCAGCAGCTCACCCGGGACTAGCGGCTACAATGAGCAGTTCTTC
-	TRBV18	TRBJ1-5	-	CASSPYYRGNQPQHF	TGTGCCAGCTCACCATACTACAGGGGCAATCAGCCCCAGCATTTT
-	TRBV19	TRBJ1-2	-	CASTKEGPIGYTF	TGTGCCAGTACAAAGGAGGGCCCAATAGGCTACACCTTC
-	TRBV5-1	TRBJ2-1	TRBD2	CASNSGTSGNEQFF	TGCGCCAGTAACTCCGGGACTAGCGGCAATGAGCAGTTCTTC
-	TRBV28	TRBJ2-6	TRBD1	CASSPGQVLSGANVLTF	TGTGCCAGCAGTCCGGGACAGGTCCTCTCTGGGGCCAACGTCCTGACTTTC
-	TRBV5-1	TRBJ2-3	TRBD1	CASSNRQGRDTQYF	TGCGCCAGCAGCAACAGACAGGGACGGGATACGCAGTATTTT
-	TRBV29-1	TRBJ2-1	TRBD1	CSVYYTGALYNEQFF	TGCAGCGTCTACTATACAGGGGCCCTTTACAATGAGCAGTTCTTC
-	TRBV5-4	TRBJ2-7	-	CASSLGREVFYEQYF	TGTGCCAGCAGCCTGGGACGGGAAGTATTCTACGAGCAGTACTTC
once	TRBV7-6	TRBJ1-1	TRBD1	CASSLGQGMNTEAFF	TGTGCCAGCAGCTTAGGACAGGGGATGAACACTGAAGCTTTCTTT
-	TRBV2	TRBJ1-1	-	CASSLEAGTEAFF	TGTGCCAGCAGCCTCGAAGCGGGCACTGAAGCTTTCTTT
-	TRBV5-1	TRBJ2-3	-	CASSPQASTDTQYF	TGCGCCAGCAGCCCCCAGGCTAGCACAGATACGCAGTATTTT
-	TRBV7-3	TRBJ2-1	TRBD1	CASSQAGTDNEQFF	TGTGCCAGCAGCCAGGCCGGGACAGACAATGAGCAGTTCTTC
-	TRBV15	TRBJ2-5	TRBD2	CATSRGAGGQETQYF	TGTGCCACCAGCAGGGGGGCGGGGGGCCAAGAGACCCAGTACTTC
-	TRBV9	TRBJ2-7	-	CASSVGLFSYEQYF	TGTGCCAGCAGCGTAGGACTGTTCTCCTACGAGCAGTACTTC
-	TRBV4-1	TRBJ1-2	-	CASSGAYGYTF	TGCGCCAGCAGCGGGGCATACGGCTACACCTTC
-	TRBV30	TRBJ1-5	TRBD1	CAWSGGQISNQPQHF	TGTGCCTGGAGTGGGGGACAGATTAGCAATCAGCCCCAGCATTTT
-	TRBV19	TRBJ2-7	-	CASRKRDTTYEQYF	TGTGCCAGTAGGAAACGGGACACAACCTACGAGCAGTACTTC
-	TRBV29-1	TRBJ2-7	-	CSGTGENYEQYF	TGCAGTGGTACCGGGGAAAATTACGAGCAGTACTTC
-	TRBV5-1	TRBJ2-2	TRBD1	CASSFQTGEPGELFF	TGCGCCAGCAGCTTTCAGACAGGGGAACCCGGGGAGCTGTTTTTT
-	TRBV7-9	TRBJ2-7	-	CASSLGGTVSYEQYF	TGTGCCAGCAGCTTGGGCGGGACAGTGTCCTACGAGCAGTACTTC
-	TRBV28	TRBJ1-5	-	CASLSGPTYQPQHF	TGTGCCAGCCTATCTGGGCCAACCTATCAGCCCCAGCATTTT